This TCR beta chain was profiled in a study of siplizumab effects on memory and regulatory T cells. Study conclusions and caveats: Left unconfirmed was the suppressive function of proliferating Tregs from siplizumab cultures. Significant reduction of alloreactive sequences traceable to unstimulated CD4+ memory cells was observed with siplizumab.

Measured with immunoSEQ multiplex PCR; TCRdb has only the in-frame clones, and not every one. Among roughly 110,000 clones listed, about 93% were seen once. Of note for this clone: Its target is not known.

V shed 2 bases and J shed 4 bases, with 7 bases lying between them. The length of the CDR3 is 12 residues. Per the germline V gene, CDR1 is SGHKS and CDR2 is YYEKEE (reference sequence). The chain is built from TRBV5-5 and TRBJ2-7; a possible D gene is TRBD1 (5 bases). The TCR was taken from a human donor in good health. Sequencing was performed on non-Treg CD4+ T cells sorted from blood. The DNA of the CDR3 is TGTGCCAGCAGCTTACAGGATTACGAGCAGTACTTC. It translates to CASSLQDYEQYF.